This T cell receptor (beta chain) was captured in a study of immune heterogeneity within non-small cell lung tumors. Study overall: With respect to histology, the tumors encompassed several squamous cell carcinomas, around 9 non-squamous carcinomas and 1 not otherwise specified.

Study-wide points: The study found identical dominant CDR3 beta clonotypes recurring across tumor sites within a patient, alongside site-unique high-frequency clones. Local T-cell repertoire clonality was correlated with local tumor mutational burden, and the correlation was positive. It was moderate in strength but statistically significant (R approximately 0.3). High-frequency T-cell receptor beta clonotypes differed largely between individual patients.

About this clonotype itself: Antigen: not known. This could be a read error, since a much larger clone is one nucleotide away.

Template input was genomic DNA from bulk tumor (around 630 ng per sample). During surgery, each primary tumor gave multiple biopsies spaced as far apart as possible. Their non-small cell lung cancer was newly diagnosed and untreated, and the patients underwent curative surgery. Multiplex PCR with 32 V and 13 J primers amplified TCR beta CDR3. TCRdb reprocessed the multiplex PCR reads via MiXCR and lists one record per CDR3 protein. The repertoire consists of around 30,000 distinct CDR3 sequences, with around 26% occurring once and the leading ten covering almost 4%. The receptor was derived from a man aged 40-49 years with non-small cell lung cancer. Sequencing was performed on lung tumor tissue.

The CDR3 DNA reads as TGTGCCAGCAGCGCTGCGGGGACCCGGTGGGAGCAGTACTTC. Its translation: CASSAAGTRWEQYF. The chain recombines TRBV9 with TRBJ2-7; tentatively, D is TRBD2 (6 bases). The V and J ends lost 3 bases and 7 bases respectively, with 17 bases between them. Germline lookup yields CDR1 SGDLS and CDR2 YYNGEE. This CDR3 contains 14 residues. Together with reference TRBV9 and TRBJ2-7, the CDR3 gives the full variable domain: DSGVTQTPKHLITATGQRVTLRCSPRSGDLSVYWYQQSLDQGLQFLIQYYNGEERAKGNILERFSAQQFPDLHSELNLSSLELGDSALYFCASSAAGTRWEQYFGPGTRLTVT.